Following are 31 T cell receptor beta chains from one sample sequenced in a study of tissue T cells after allogeneic stem cell transplantation. Method: immunoSEQ multiplex PCR; TCRdb's copy keeps in-frame clones and lacks some. The sample lists fewer than 6,000 clones; about 50% were seen once. As for time point: mouse harvest day 7 after allogeneic transplant. Tail vein injection delivered 10^7 T-cell-depleted bone marrow cells and 10^6 splenic CD5+ T cells. The sample comprised skin. The origin of the receptors is a female BALB/c mouse given C57BL/6 T cells with graft-versus-host disease after an allogeneic hematopoietic cell transplant.

Details on this clone: Gene names are mouse gene names. The CDR3 end is not reached by the read, which stops 1 residue before it; the germline J gene fills it in. This chain links TRBV19 with TRBJ2-3, with 8 bases fitting TRBD2. Germline V gene data show CDR1 as FNHDT and CDR2 as SITEND (reference sequence). After removal of 2 bases from V and 5 bases from J, the junction contained 7 bases not matched to a gene. This CDR3 region has 15 residues. The CDR3 DNA, read in part, is TGTGCCAGCAGTATTAAGGGGGGGGGCTTAGAAACGCTGTAT. This gives the protein CASSIKGGGLETLY. The entire CDR3 reads CASSIKGGGLETLYF. Looking up the rest from reference TRBV19 and TRBJ2-3 gives the full variable domain: GGIITQTPKFLIGQEGQKLTLKCQQNFNHDTMYWYRQDSGKGLRLIYYSITENDLQKGDLSEGYDASREKKSSFSLTVTSAQKNEMAVFLCASSIKGGGLETLYFGSGTRLTVL.

Of note for this clone: The germline and genes are mouse ones. The read halts 1 residue ahead of the CDR3 end, with the missing end drawn from the germline J gene. V usage is TRBV26 and J usage is TRBJ1-1, with D unclear. The CDR3 has 11 residues. The germline V gene encodes CDR1 KGHPV and CDR2 FQNQEV (reference sequence). The V and J ends lost 5 bases and 5 bases respectively, with 6 bases between them. This chain's CDR3 is CASSMATEVFF. The CDR3 bases that were read are TGTGCCAGCAGTATGGCGACAGAAGTCTTC.

Judged by abundance, this clone is medium-sized (0.01 to 0.1%). The gene names here belong to mouse. The observed sequence ends 1 residue before the CDR3 terminus, with the missing tail filled in from the germline J gene. The chain joins TRBV26 to TRBJ1-4; D is unresolved. Trimming stripped 6 bases from V and 0 bases from J, with 5 bases between. The CDR3 length is 13 residues. CDR1 and CDR2 from the germline V gene are KGHPV and FQNQEV (reference sequence). The CDR3 spells CASRPISNERLFF. The CDR3 bases that were read are TGTGCCAGCAGGCCGATTTCCAACGAAAGATTATTT. The entire variable domain, with the rest obtained from reference TRBV26 and TRBJ1-4, is as follows: NSKVIQTPRYLVKGQGQKAKMRCIPEKGHPVVFWYQQNKNNEFKFLINFQNQEVLQQIDMTEKRFSAECPSNSPCSLEIQSSEAGDSALYLCASRPISNERLFFGHGTKLSVL.

This clone is classed as medium-sized. Mouse gene names apply. The DNA ends 1 residue before the CDR3 does, and the rest of the CDR3 is filled in from the germline J gene. The chain has TRBV31 and TRBJ2-7, with D possibly TRBD1 on 5 matching bases. Germline-derived CDR1 and CDR2 are GKSSPN and SITVG. This CDR3 spans 12 amino acids. V dropped 1 base and J dropped 5 bases, with 9 bases sitting between them. Partial CDR3 DNA: TGTGCCTGGAGTCAGGCAGGGAATGAACAGTAC. Translation: CAWSQAGNEQY. The complete CDR3 reads CAWSQAGNEQYF.

This clone appeared a few times. Mouse germline and gene names are used. The CDR3 is cut off 1 residue early in the read; its end comes from the germline J gene. This chain connects TRBV23 to TRBJ2-5; TRBD1 reflects the table's D call only, with no check against the DNA. CDR1 and CDR2 from the germline V gene are KGHTA and FQNQQP. The CDR3 is 13 residues long. CDR3 sequence reads: CSSSHRQEDTQYF. The DNA read from the CDR3 is TGCTCCAGCAGTCATCGACAGGAAGACACCCAGTAC.

Remarks on this clone: Gene names follow the mouse nomenclature. The observed sequence ends 1 residue before the CDR3 terminus, with the missing tail filled in from the germline J gene. The V call is TRBV23, the J call TRBJ2-4; the table's TRBD1 call for D was not verified on the DNA. This CDR3 comprises 14 residues. Germline assignment: CDR1 KGHTA and CDR2 FQNQQP. Partial CDR3 DNA: TGCTCCAGCAGTCAGTCAGGGGGCGGGGACACCTTGTAC. This codes for CSSSQSGGGDTLY. The whole CDR3 sequence reads CSSSQSGGGDTLYF.

Details on this clone: Gene names refer to mouse genes. The CDR3 extends 1 residue past the end of the read, so its final part is completed from the germline J gene. The chain has TRBV3 and TRBJ2-2; D is undetermined. CDR1 SNHLY and CDR2 FYNGKV come from the germline V gene (reference sequence). V was shortened by 1 base and J by 1 base, with 4 bases between the two germline ends. The CDR3 is 14 residues long. The part of the CDR3 DNA that was read is TGTGCCAGCAGCTTAGTAGTAAACACCGGGCAGCTCTAC. The encoded protein is CASSLVVNTGQLY. The entire CDR3 sequence reads CASSLVVNTGQLYF.

Regarding this clone: Genes and germline come from the mouse. The read comes to an end 1 residue before the CDR3 does, leaving the germline J gene to fill in the end. The chain is built from TRBV12-1 and TRBJ2-5, with 10 bases aligning to TRBD2. Germline V gene data show CDR1 as SGHSN and CDR2 as HYEKVE. This CDR3 is built from 15 residues. The V segment lost 0 bases and the J segment 6 bases; nucleotides outside the gene matches: 5. CDR3 region: CASSLEAWGGDTQYF. CDR3 DNA, as far as it was read: TGTGCCAGCTCTCTCGAGGCCTGGGGGGGCGACACCCAGTAC.

There are a few counts of this clone. The gene symbols are mouse symbols. The read comes to an end 1 residue before the CDR3 does, leaving the germline J gene to fill in the end. This chain joins TRBV15 and TRBJ2-7, with D unresolved. Germline V CDR1 and CDR2: SGHND, FRSKSL. This CDR3 has 12 amino acids. V lost 5 bases and J 0 bases, leaving 5 bases between the germline ends. The covered CDR3 bases are TGTGCCAGCAGTCGGAGCTCCTATGAACAGTAC. Residues: CASSRSSYEQY. The CDR3 in its entirety is CASSRSSYEQYF.

This clone was seen more than once but under ten times. The gene symbols are mouse symbols. The sequenced fragment ends 1 residue before the CDR3 boundary, so the rest is inferred from the germline J gene. V and J are TRBV3 and TRBJ1-4; D ambiguous. Germline values: CDR1 SNHLY, CDR2 FYNGKV (reference sequence). V was shortened by 4 bases and J by 0 bases, with 6 bases between the two germline ends. CDR3 length: 14 amino acids. The DNA read from the CDR3 is TGTGCCAGCAGCTCACAATTTTCCAACGAAAGATTATTT. Protein product: CASSSQFSNERLF. The CDR3 in full is CASSSQFSNERLFF.

Turning to this clone: Gene names are the mouse ones. The covered CDR3 bases are TGTGCCAGCAGTCTGTGGATTTCTGGAAATACGCTCTAT. This translates into CASSLWISGNTLY. The full CDR3 reads CASSLWISGNTLYF. J is TRBJ1-3 and V is TRBV26; D gene unclear. The read stops 1 residue short of the end of the CDR3; the missing end is completed from the germline J gene. Germline V gives CDR1 KGHPV, CDR2 FQNQEV (reference sequence). The V end lost 1 base, the J end lost 0 bases, and 4 bases lay between the germline ends. This CDR3 comprises 14 residues. The complete variable domain, with remaining parts taken from reference TRBV26 and TRBJ1-3, reads NSKVIQTPRYLVKGQGQKAKMRCIPEKGHPVVFWYQQNKNNEFKFLINFQNQEVLQQIDMTEKRFSAECPSNSPCSLEIQSSEAGDSALYLCASSLWISGNTLYFGEGSRLIVV.

This clone has only a few counts. Mouse gene names and germline throughout. The read stops 1 residue short of the end of the CDR3; the missing end is completed from the germline J gene. This chain uses TRBV23 with TRBJ2-1; the tabulated D call, TRBD1, remains unverified against the DNA. Germline-derived CDR1 and CDR2 are KGHTA and FQNQQP. This CDR3 region has 15 residues. The sequenced CDR3 bases are TGCTCCAGCAGTCGCCAGGGGGTTAACTATGCTGAGCAGTTC. This translates into CSSSRQGVNYAEQF. The entire CDR3 protein is CSSSRQGVNYAEQFF. Complete variable domain (other parts from reference TRBV23 and TRBJ2-1): DAAVTQKPRYLIKMKGQEAEMKCIPEKGHTAVFWYQQKQSKELKFLIYFQNQQPLDQIDMVKERFSAVCPSSSLCSLGIRTCEAEDSALYLCSSSRQGVNYAEQFFGPGTRLTVL.

In the case of this clone: Genes and germline are mouse. The covered CDR3 bases are TGTGCCAGCAGTCTGAGAGGGGCTGGAAATACGCTCTAT. This translates into CASSLRGAGNTLY. The CDR3 as a whole reads CASSLRGAGNTLYF. The chain uses TRBV26 and TRBJ1-3; D is perhaps TRBD1 (5 bases). The read terminates 1 residue ahead of where the CDR3 ends, so the germline J gene completes it. The CDR3 consists of 14 residues. Germline values: CDR1 KGHPV, CDR2 FQNQEV (reference sequence). The V and J ends lost 2 bases and 2 bases respectively, with 7 bases between them.

Note on this clone: Germline and genes: mouse. The read gets to within 1 residue of the CDR3 end, and the germline J gene fills in the rest. The gene calls are TRBV26 and TRBJ2-5, with D maybe TRBD1 (6 bases). Germline-derived CDR1 and CDR2 are KGHPV and FQNQEV (reference sequence). The CDR3 has 13 residues. Trimming stripped 4 bases from V and 1 base from J, with 6 bases between. CDR3 DNA (partial): TGTGCCAGCAGTCACAGGGACCAAGACACCCAGTAC. This gives the protein CASSHRDQDTQY. The full CDR3 reads CASSHRDQDTQYF.

Concerning this clone itself: The germline and genes are mouse ones. Sequencing ends 1 residue short of the CDR3 end; the germline J gene provides the rest. The chain combines TRBV15 with TRBJ2-7; D possibly corresponds to TRBD1 (5 bases). The germline V and J ends were trimmed by 4 bases and 2 bases, with 6 bases remaining between them. Germline-derived CDR1 and CDR2 are SGHND and FRSKSL. CDR3 length equals 12 residues. The covered CDR3 bases are TGTGCCAGCAGTTCGACAGCCTATGAACAGTAC. Its protein is CASSSTAYEQY. The entire CDR3 protein reads CASSSTAYEQYF.

This clone was observed once. Gene names follow the mouse nomenclature. The read ends 1 residue shy of where the CDR3 ends; the end is completed using the germline J gene. The chain carries TRBV23 and TRBJ1-6. TRBJ1-6 is an ORF, with its function uncertain. Germline loops: CDR1 KGHTA, CDR2 FQNQQP. The CDR3 extends over 16 amino acids. CDR3 sequence reads: CSSSQWGDSYNSPLYF. The sequenced CDR3 bases are TGCTCCAGCAGTCAATGGGGGGATTCCTATAATTCGCCCCTCTAC.

On this clone itself: Gene names are mouse gene names. The read stops 1 residue short of the end of the CDR3; the missing end is completed from the germline J gene. The chain employs TRBV15 and TRBJ2-3, with TRBD1 matching over 9 bases. This CDR3 region has 14 residues. CDR1 SGHND and CDR2 FRSKSL come from the germline V gene. V shed 6 bases and J 3 bases; nucleotides not matched to a gene: 4. CDR3 DNA (partial): TGTGCCAGCAGATCGACAGGGGGGGCAGAAACGCTGTAT. This sequence encodes CASRSTGGAETLY. The full CDR3 protein reads CASRSTGGAETLYF.

Note on this clone: Each gene name is a mouse one. The CDR3 is cut off 1 residue early in the read; its end comes from the germline J gene. V and J are TRBV16 and TRBJ2-4; no firm D call. The CDR3 loop spans 13 amino acids. V lost 2 bases and J lost 2, with 5 bases in between. Germline values: CDR1 SGHSA, CDR2 FRNQAP. The DNA read from the CDR3 is TGTGCAAGCAGCTTATCCCTTCAAAACACCTTGTAC. Protein sequence: CASSLSLQNTLY. The entire CDR3 reads CASSLSLQNTLYF. Supplemented by reference TRBV16 and TRBJ2-4, the full variable domain reads NAGVIQTPRHKVTGKGQEATLWCEPISGHSAVFWYRQTIVQGLEFLTYFRNQAPIDDSGMPKERFSAQMPNQSHSTLKIQSTQPQDSAVYLCASSLSLQNTLYFGAGTRLSVL.

Turning to this clone: The gene names here belong to mouse. Sequencing ends 1 residue short of the CDR3 end; the germline J gene provides the rest. The chain combines TRBV3 with TRBJ1-1; tentatively, D is TRBD1 (6 bases). The CDR3 consists of 14 residues. Germline CDR1 and CDR2: SNHLY and FYNGKV (reference sequence). The V gene lost 3 bases and the J gene lost 0 bases, with 8 bases spanning the gap. Incomplete CDR3 DNA: TGTGCCAGCAGCTTGGGACACTCAAACACAGAAGTCTTC. Its protein is CASSLGHSNTEVF. The full CDR3 sequence reads CASSLGHSNTEVFF.

This clone is large within its sample. Mouse names are used for the genes. The read gets to within 1 residue of the CDR3 end, and the germline J gene fills in the rest. The chain employs TRBV2 and TRBJ1-3; D is undetermined. The V and J ends lost 0 bases and 0 bases respectively, with 6 bases between them. The CDR3 consists of 15 residues. The germline CDR1 and CDR2 sequences are LGHNA and YSYQKL. CDR3 sequence reads: CASSQDGDSGNTLYF. The sequenced part of the CDR3 DNA is TGTGCCAGCAGCCAAGATGGGGATTCTGGAAATACGCTCTAT. Full variable domain (outside the CDR3, taken from reference TRBV2 and TRBJ1-3): DPKIIQKPKYLVAVTGSEKILICEQYLGHNAMYWYRQSAKKPLEFMFSYSYQKLMDNQTASSRFQPQSSKKNHLDLQITALKPDDSATYFCASSQDGDSGNTLYFGEGSRLIVV.

As to this clone: Mouse names are used for the genes. The CDR3 end is not reached by the read, which stops 1 residue before it; the germline J gene fills it in. V gene TRBV12-1 combines with J gene TRBJ2-5; 9 positions match TRBD1. Losses at the gene ends were 4 bases for V and 6 bases for J; bases not matched to a gene: 4. Germline V gives CDR1 SGHSN, CDR2 HYEKVE. The CDR3 has 13 residues. The CDR3 reads CASSLGTGDTQYF. The sequenced part of the CDR3 DNA is TGTGCCAGCTCCCTCGGGACAGGGGACACCCAGTAC.

Turning to this clone: Gene names are the mouse ones. The part of the CDR3 DNA that was read is TGTGCCAGCAGTCTCGACTGGGGCCAAGACACCCAGTAC. Translation gives CASSLDWGQDTQY. The full CDR3 is CASSLDWGQDTQYF. The J gene is TRBJ2-5, the V gene TRBV26; 8 nucleotides align to TRBD2. The CDR3 extends 1 residue past the end of the read, so its final part is completed from the germline J gene. CDR1 and CDR2 (germline): KGHPV, FQNQEV (reference sequence). This CDR3 has 14 residues. V shed 3 bases and J 2 bases; nucleotides not matched to a gene: 1.

Notes on this clone: The genes are named according to mouse. The CDR3 end lies 1 residue beyond the end of the read and is filled in from the germline J gene. The V call is TRBV3, the J call TRBJ2-2; D ambiguous. Between the trimmed V and J ends, which lost 0 bases and 6 bases, there was a span of 2 bases. CDR1 is SNHLY and CDR2 is FYNGKV in the germline V gene (reference sequence). This CDR3 has 12 amino acids. The CDR3 bases that were read are TGTGCCAGCAGCTTAGCCCCCGGGCAGCTCTAC. As protein: CASSLAPGQLY. The whole CDR3 sequence reads CASSLAPGQLYF.

This clone occurred a few times. Genes here carry mouse names. The DNA ends 1 residue before the CDR3 does, and the rest of the CDR3 is filled in from the germline J gene. V gene TRBV3 combines with J gene TRBJ1-3; D perhaps matches TRBD1 (5 bases). Per the germline V gene, CDR1 is SNHLY and CDR2 is FYNGKV (reference sequence). This CDR3 contains 14 residues. Trimming shortened V by 4 bases and J by 0 bases, and 7 bases separated the two germline ends. The sequenced part of the CDR3 DNA is TGTGCCAGCAGCTCAGGGAATTCTGGAAATACGCTCTAT. Translated, it gives CASSSGNSGNTLY. The full CDR3 sequence reads CASSSGNSGNTLYF.

Only a few counts were recorded for this clone. The gene names here belong to mouse. Read sequence stops 1 residue before the CDR3 end, and the germline J gene provides the missing end. The chain recombines TRBV26 with TRBJ2-1; D is unclear. The V gene lost 4 bases and the J gene lost 0 bases, with 7 bases spanning the gap. Looked up from germline, CDR1 is KGHPV and CDR2 is FQNQEV (reference sequence). The CDR3 covers 14 residues. The sequenced part of the CDR3 DNA is TGTGCCAGCAGTCCGACATCTAACTATGCTGAGCAGTTC. Its translation: CASSPTSNYAEQF. In full, the CDR3 is CASSPTSNYAEQFF. The full variable domain, with the rest looked up from reference TRBV26 and TRBJ2-1, is NSKVIQTPRYLVKGQGQKAKMRCIPEKGHPVVFWYQQNKNNEFKFLINFQNQEVLQQIDMTEKRFSAECPSNSPCSLEIQSSEAGDSALYLCASSPTSNYAEQFFGPGTRLTVL.

Comments on this clone: Gene names follow the mouse nomenclature. The read gets to within 1 residue of the CDR3 end, and the germline J gene fills in the rest. The chain joins TRBV13-2 to TRBJ2-5; 9 bases match TRBD1. V lost 0 bases and J lost 7; bases outside the gene matches: 6. The germline CDR1 and CDR2 sequences are NNHNN and SYGAGS (reference sequence). The CDR3 contains 15 residues. The sequenced CDR3 bases are TGTGCCAGCGGTGATGCTTGGGACAGGGTATACACCCAGTAC. Translated: CASGDAWDRVYTQY. From start to end, the CDR3 is CASGDAWDRVYTQYF.

On this clone itself: The listed genes are named as in mouse. The read stops 1 residue short of the end of the CDR3; the missing end is completed from the germline J gene. Other DNA sequences in this specimen translate into the identical CDR3. The chain uses TRBV3 and TRBJ2-7; 11 bases are a match to TRBD1. The CDR3 sequence is 14 residues long. CDR1 is SNHLY and CDR2 is FYNGKV in the germline V gene (reference sequence). Trimming at V came to 3 bases and at J to 4 bases, leaving 2 bases not matched to a gene. The CDR3 here is CASSFGTGGYEQYF. The CDR3 bases that were read are TGTGCCAGCAGCTTCGGGACAGGGGGTTATGAACAGTAC.

This clone was seen only once. Gene and germline names: mouse. Coverage ceases 1 residue before the CDR3 finishes, and the germline J gene fills in the end. The chain joins TRBV13-2 to TRBJ2-3, with 11 bases aligning to TRBD2. Germline V gives CDR1 NNHNN, CDR2 SYGAGS (reference sequence). V shed 8 bases and J 0 bases; nucleotides not matched to a gene: 5. CDR3 size: 15 residues. The covered CDR3 bases are TGTGCCAGAGACTGGGGGGGGTCTAGTGCAGAAACGCTGTAT. Protein: CARDWGGSSAETLY. The complete CDR3 protein is CARDWGGSSAETLYF.

With regard to this clone: Gene names denote mouse genes. The DNA ends 1 residue before the CDR3 does, and the rest of the CDR3 is filled in from the germline J gene. The rearrangement links TRBV26 to TRBJ1-1, with D unresolved. Germline CDR1 is KGHPV and CDR2 is FQNQEV (reference sequence). V was clipped by 0 bases and J by 0 bases, with 5 bases between them. The CDR3 is made up of 14 amino acids. CDR3 in amino acids: CASSLSQSNTEVFF. The sequenced part of the CDR3 DNA is TGTGCCAGCAGTCTGTCACAGTCAAACACAGAAGTCTTC.

Remarks on this clone: The gene names given are mouse names. Sequencing ends 1 residue short of the CDR3 end; the germline J gene provides the rest. The chain joins TRBV26 to TRBJ2-4; TRBD1 might be the D (5 bases). Germline values: CDR1 KGHPV, CDR2 FQNQEV (reference sequence). Trimming took off 3 bases at V and 4 bases at J, with 8 bases between the two ends. The CDR3 totals 13 residues. CDR3 sequence: CASSLGRENTLYF. CDR3 DNA (partial): TGTGCCAGCAGTCTCGGCAGGGAAAACACCTTGTAC.

In the case of this clone: Gene names are mouse gene names. Sequencing ends 1 residue short of the CDR3 end; the germline J gene provides the rest. This sequence joins TRBV2 and TRBJ1-1, with D hard to call. V lost 0 bases and J 9 bases, leaving 2 bases between the germline ends. Germline values: CDR1 LGHNA, CDR2 YSYQKL. CDR3 length: 10 amino acids. Incomplete CDR3 DNA: TGTGCCAGCAGCCAAGATAAAGTCTTC. As protein: CASSQDKVF. The complete CDR3 protein is CASSQDKVFF.